The 14 T cell receptor beta chains listed next were all sequenced from one sample in a study of T cells after yellow fever vaccination. Via MiXCR, TCRdb re-called the 5' RACE reads, giving one row per CDR3 protein. This table holds about 63,000 distinct CDR3 sequences, about 7% found once. Sequencing used CD8+ T cells sorted from PBMCs, obtained 15 days after the yellow fever booster vaccination. These receptors came from a man aged 30 to 45 who received the YFV17D yellow fever vaccine.

In its sample, this clonotype was seen many times. J is TRBJ1-1 and V is TRBV6-6; D is ambiguous. V was cut by 5 bases and J by 5 bases, with 12 bases left in between. Germline CDR1 is MNHNY and CDR2 is SVGAGI (reference sequence). The CDR3 covers 13 residues. The CDR3 DNA reads as TGTGCCAGCAGTATATCGGGTAGGACTGAAGCTTTCTTT. Translated: CASSISGRTEAFF.

At least ten counts were recorded for this clonotype. This chain joins TRBV29-1 and TRBJ2-7, with D possibly TRBD1 on 7 matching bases. Germline loops: CDR1 SQVTM, CDR2 ANQGSEA. The CDR3 runs to 15 residues. The V gene lost 6 bases and the J gene lost 2 bases, with 20 bases spanning the gap. The CDR3 region has the DNA TGCAGCGTGGCAGGGGGGTCGGCACGAGCCTACGAGCAGTACTTC. It yields the protein CSVAGGSARAYEQYF.

As to this clonotype: This may be a read error, as it is one base from a much larger clone. The chain carries TRBV29-1 and TRBJ2-2; TRBD2 matches 11 bases. The CDR3 runs to 14 residues. Trimming at V came to 5 bases and at J to 7 bases, leaving 6 bases not matched to a gene. Germline V gene data show CDR1 as SQVTM and CDR2 as ANQGSEA. DNA of the CDR3: TGCAGCGTTAACGGACTAGCGGGTCACGGGGAGCTGTTTTTT. It encodes CSVNGLAGHGELFF.

This clonotype was recorded many times. The J gene is TRBJ2-7, the V gene TRBV13, with 14 bases aligning to TRBD2. The germline V gene encodes CDR1 PRHDT and CDR2 FYEKMQ (reference sequence). This CDR3 comprises 17 residues. V lost 4 bases to trimming and J lost 1 base; unmatched junction nucleotides: 6. CDR3 region: CASSSPGTSGSSYEQYF. CDR3 bases: TGTGCCAGCAGCTCCCCAGGGACTAGCGGGAGTTCCTACGAGCAGTACTTC.

This clonotype has more than one count but fewer than ten. The CDR3: CASSLVSDTQYF. CDR3 bases: TGTGCCAGCAGCTTAGTATCGGATACGCAGTATTTT. J is TRBJ2-3 and V is TRBV7-8; the D is unclear. The CDR3 spans 12 residues. Looked up from germline, CDR1 is SGHVS and CDR2 is FQNEAQ. The V gene lost 1 base and the J gene lost 6 bases, with 5 bases spanning the gap.

The sample holds many counts of this clonotype. The J gene is TRBJ2-2, the V gene TRBV29-1; D may correspond to TRBD1 or TRBD2 (6 bases each). This CDR3 has 14 amino acids. Per the germline V gene, CDR1 is SQVTM and CDR2 is ANQGSEA. V was clipped by 1 base and J by 6 bases, with 12 bases between them. This chain's CDR3 is CSVEGPGAAGELFF. The CDR3 DNA follows: TGCAGCGTTGAAGGCCCGGGGGCAGCCGGGGAGCTGTTTTTT.

This clonotype was seen ten or more times. The V and J genes are TRBV7-8 and TRBJ2-3, with a weak D call TRBD2 (7 bases). CDR1 is SGHVS and CDR2 is FQNEAQ in the germline V gene. The CDR3 consists of 16 residues. The CDR3 region has the DNA TGTGTTTCGCGGGGGCACAGTATAGCGGAGGCAGATACGCAGTATTTT. This translates into CVSRGHSIAEADTQYF.

Notes on this clonotype: A read error is possible here, since a much larger clone lies one base away. This chain uses TRBV14 with TRBJ2-7; the D gene could be TRBD1 or TRBD2 (6 bases each). Per germline, CDR1 SGHDN and CDR2 FVKESK. The CDR3 has 16 amino acids. CDR3 DNA: TGTGCCTGCAGCCAGGGGACTGACGTCTCACCCCACGAGCAGTACTTC. Amino acids: CACSQGTDVSPHEQYF.

This clonotype was observed many times. V gene TRBV4-3 combines with J gene TRBJ2-2, with a weak D call TRBD2 (5 bases). The V and J ends lost 4 bases and 1 base respectively, with 10 bases between them. CDR3 length: 15 residues. CDR1 is LGHNA and CDR2 is YSLEER in the germline V gene. The CDR3 is CASSPPSGNTGELFF. In DNA form, the CDR3 reads TGCGCCAGCAGCCCACCCAGCGGGAACACCGGGGAGCTGTTTTTT.

This clonotype was seen many times. J is TRBJ2-2 and V is TRBV28, with 11 bases identical to TRBD2. This CDR3 has 14 residues. After removal of 5 bases from V and 11 bases from J, the junction contained 7 bases not matched to a gene. Germline V gene lookup returns CDR1 MDHEN and CDR2 SYDVKM. This chain's CDR3 is CASSLPGLAEELFF. In nucleotides, the CDR3 is TGTGCCAGCAGTCTACCGGGACTAGCGGAAGAGCTGTTTTTT.

This clonotype was counted many times. This chain uses TRBV7-8 with TRBJ2-5; 8 positions agree with TRBD1. The CDR3 sequence is 17 residues long. V dropped 1 base and J dropped 5; count of bases not matched to a gene: 12. Germline CDR1 is SGHVS and CDR2 is FQNEAQ. CDR3 amino acids: CASSLVFRQGIGETQYF. CDR3 DNA sequence: TGTGCCAGCAGCTTAGTTTTTCGACAGGGGATAGGGGAGACCCAGTACTTC. Full variable domain (rest looked up from reference TRBV7-8 and TRBJ2-5): GAGVSQSPRYKVAKRGQDVALRCDPISGHVSLFWYQQALGQGPEFLTYFQNEAQLDKSGLPSDRFFAERPEGSVSTLKIQRTQQEDSAVYLCASSLVFRQGIGETQYFGPGTRLLVL.

This clonotype appeared many times. V and J are TRBV6-2 or TRBV6-3 and TRBJ2-7, with D maybe TRBD2 (5 bases). Between the trimmed V and J ends, which lost 1 base and 6 bases, there was a span of 10 bases. The CDR3 has 13 amino acids. Germline CDR1 reads MNHEY; CDR2 reads SVGEGT. The chain's CDR3 is CASSYFHGGEQYF. CDR3 nucleotide sequence: TGTGCCAGCAGTTACTTCCATGGAGGCGAGCAGTACTTC.

A remark on this clonotype: This could be a read error, since a much larger clone is one nucleotide away. The chain is built from TRBV29-1 and TRBJ2-1; D gene uncertain. The CDR3 covers 10 residues. Trimming shortened V by 3 bases and J by 12 bases, and 9 bases separated the two germline ends. The germline V gene encodes CDR1 SQVTM and CDR2 ANQGSEA. The CDR3 region has the DNA TGCAGCGTTGAGGACGGTGTGCAGTTCTTC. Protein sequence: CSVEDGVQFF.

This clonotype has at least ten counts. The chain carries TRBV12-5 and TRBJ2-7; 10 bases match TRBD1. Trimming removed 5 bases from V and 7 bases from J; junction bases left unmatched: 8. The CDR3 has 14 amino acids. Germline values: CDR1 LGHNT, CDR2 FRNRAP. The CDR3 protein is CASGGQGDAWEQYF. CDR3 bases: TGTGCTAGTGGTGGACAGGGGGATGCGTGGGAGCAGTACTTC. Filled out from reference TRBV12-5 and TRBJ2-7, the complete variable domain reads DARVTQTPRHKVTEMGQEVTMRCQPILGHNTVFWYRQTMMQGLELLAYFRNRAPLDDSGMPKDRFSAEMPDATLATLKIQPSEPRDSAVYFCASGGQGDAWEQYFGPGTRLTVT.